The 8 T cell receptor beta chains below were found in one sample sequenced in a study of molecular identifiers for immune sequencing clone quantification. TCRdb redid the calling of the PCR reads with MiXCR, one entry per CDR3 protein. The table lists around 460,000 distinct CDR3 sequences, 20% to 25% of them singletons. Sequenced material: naive CD8+ T cells from blood, with Jurkat cell RNA spiked in. The subset here: FACS-sorted CD8+CD4-CCR7+CD45RA+ naive T cells. The receptors shown here come from a human donor in good health. Some libraries in this study had Jurkat cell RNA spiked in.

This clonotype has a handful of counts. The V and J genes are TRBV21-1 and TRBJ2-7; TRBD1, the table's D call, was not compared with the DNA. TRBV21-1 is annotated as a pseudogene. The CDR3 loop spans 15 amino acids. The CDR3 spells CASKRQGRKTYEQYF. The CDR3 DNA sequence: TGTGCCAGCAAGAGACAGGGGCGAAAAACCTACGAGCAGTACTTC.

This chain uses TRBV7-6 with TRBJ2-7, with a possible D match to TRBD2 (7 bases). CDR3 size: 15 residues. The V gene lost 1 base and the J gene lost 5 bases, with 15 bases spanning the gap. CDR1 is SGHVS, CDR2 FNYEAQ, per germline. CDR3 loop: CASSLDAGASHEQYF. The CDR3 DNA follows: TGTGCCAGCAGCTTAGACGCGGGGGCGTCGCACGAGCAGTACTTC.

About this clonotype itself: The conserved final phenylalanine or tryptophan is absent from the CDR3, which likely points to a read error. This rearrangement joins TRBV2 to TRBJ2-5, with 7 bases that match TRBD1. The CDR3 consists of 14 residues. The V segment lost 3 bases and the J segment 4 bases; nucleotides outside the gene matches: 5. Germline lookup yields CDR1 SNHLY and CDR2 FYNNEI. CDR3 DNA sequence: TGTGCCAGCAGTGACGGGGACAGAGCAGAGACCCAGTACTCC. Translating gives CASSDGDRAETQYS.

J is TRBJ2-3 and V is TRBV30; TRBD1 matches at 8 bases. CDR1 is GTSNPN, CDR2 SVGIG, per germline (reference sequence). This CDR3 region has 14 residues. J was trimmed by 4 bases and V by 5 bases; bases with no gene match: 8. This chain's CDR3 is CAWGQGWVADTQYF. The DNA of the CDR3 is TGTGCCTGGGGACAGGGATGGGTTGCAGATACGCAGTATTTT.

To note about this clonotype: A read error may explain this, as a much larger clone is one base away. The V gene is TRBV29-1, the J gene TRBJ2-7; D is undetermined. The germline gives CDR1 SQVTM, CDR2 ANQGSEA. V lost 1 base, J lost 6 bases, and 10 bases lay in between. This CDR3 has 12 amino acids. Here the CDR3 DNA reads TGCAGCGTTGAAGGTCAATCGGGCGAGCAGTACTTC. Its protein product is CSVEGQSGEQYF.

In its sample, this clonotype was seen many times. This chain uses TRBV5-1 with TRBJ2-7; D is unresolved. The CDR3 spans 14 residues. CDR1 and CDR2 from the germline V gene are SGHRS and YFSETQ. V was clipped by 3 bases and J by 2 bases, with 12 bases between them. CDR3 DNA: TGCGCCAGCAGCTCGGGCGTGATGACCTACGAGCAGTACTTC. It is translated as CASSSGVMTYEQYF.

In this sample, this clonotype turned up a few times. J is TRBJ1-1 and V is TRBV7-6, with D perhaps matching TRBD1 (6 bases). The V and J ends lost 1 base and 11 bases respectively, with 14 bases between them. This CDR3 is 13 amino acids long. Germline assignment: CDR1 SGHVS and CDR2 FNYEAQ. This CDR3 is CASSLGPDSGAFF. CDR3 coding DNA: TGTGCCAGCAGCTTAGGGCCGGACAGCGGGGCTTTCTTT.

J is TRBJ1-1 and V is TRBV27, with D uncertain. Trimming removed 0 bases from V and 0 bases from J, with 8 bases in between. This CDR3 has 15 residues. Germline V lookup: CDR1 MNHEY, CDR2 SMNVEV (reference sequence). CDR3 sequence: CASSLSPAMNTEAFF. The CDR3 coding sequence is TGTGCCAGCAGTTTATCCCCCGCCATGAACACTGAAGCTTTCTTT.